What follows describes a single TCR beta chain. The antigen remains undetermined. The data belong to a study of T cell responses to AZD1222 COVID-19 vaccine. Some clones are missing from TCRdb's copy, which holds only in-frame ones; the method was immunoSEQ multiplex PCR. The sample records 150,000 to 200,000 clones, 90% to 95% being singletons. The CDR3 sequence is 16 residues long. Looked up from germline, CDR1 is SNHLY and CDR2 is FYNNEI. The V segment lost 0 bases and the J segment 4 bases; nucleotides outside the gene matches: 6. The study pooled second doses at about 4 or about 12 weeks. Study findings and constraints: Epitopes outside B.1.351 and B.1.1.7 mutated regions reportedly drew nearly half of spike TCRs. Once two AZD1222 doses were given, Spike-specific TCR breadth and depth went up. Baseline serostatus was positive in only a handful of AZD1222 recipients.

This specimen was peripheral blood, taken 28 days after the second AZD1222 dose. This sequence originates from an adult who received the AZD1222 COVID-19 vaccine. The chain employs TRBV2 and TRBJ2-1; 7 bases map to TRBD2. CDR3 bases: TGTGCCAGCAGTGAAGCTCAGGCTAGCGGTTACAATGAGCAGTTCTTC. This encodes CASSEAQASGYNEQFF. Using reference TRBV2 and TRBJ2-1 for the parts outside the CDR3, the full variable domain is EPEVTQTPSHQVTQMGQEVILRCVPISNHLYFYWYRQILGQKVEFLVSFYNNEISEKSEIFDDQFSVERPDGSNFTLKIRSTKLEDSAMYFCASSEAQASGYNEQFFGPGTRLTVL.